This T cell receptor beta chain was documented in a study of cytomegalovirus exposure and HLA in healthy donors. Points from the study as a whole: From TCR beta sequences, most subjects' HLA-A and HLA-B alleles were reportedly predicted accurately. Diagnosis of cytomegalovirus status made by the classifier reportedly showed high specificity and sensitivity. Across donors, presence/absence analyses took sequencing depth to be roughly uniform.

Notes on this clone: Its specificity is not known.

PCR primers comprised 60 Vbeta and 13 Jbeta primers. Only in-frame clones appear in the TCRdb table, and some are missing; sequencing was by immunoSEQ multiplex PCR. The sample records about 120,000 clones, about 63% being singletons. The receptor was isolated from a man aged 30 to 39 in good health and CMV-seropositive. The sequencing sample was made of PBMCs.

CDR3: CASSLRREAAGELFF. The DNA of the CDR3 is TGTGCCAGCAGCTTACGGCGGGAGGCTGCCGGGGAGCTGTTTTTT. V is TRBV11-2 and J is TRBJ2-2; 8 bases map to TRBD2. This CDR3 region has 15 residues. Germline CDR1 SGHAT, CDR2 FQNNGV. V gave up 2 bases and J gave up 6 bases; unmatched junction bases: 5.